Each of the 14 T cell receptor beta chains below was sequenced from the same sample in a study of OX40 agonist ivuxolimab in advanced cancers. TCRdb keeps only in-frame clones here, not all; method: immunoSEQ multiplex PCR. Of 9,500 to 15,000 clones listed, roughly 75% were seen once; the top ten hold around 28%. The sample was CD4+ or CD8+ T cells sorted from blood, taken in a trial of the OX40 agonist ivuxolimab. These TCRs come from an adult with an advanced solid tumor such as melanoma, head and neck, liver or kidney cancer.

The genes are TRBV6-1 and TRBJ2-1, with 13 positions matching TRBD2. The CDR3 is made up of 17 amino acids. The germline V gene encodes CDR1 MNHNS and CDR2 SASEGT. Trimming removed 3 bases from V and 6 bases from J; junction bases left unmatched: 8. The CDR3 nucleotides read TGTGCCAGCAGTGAGAACCCCGGACTAGCGGGAGCCAATGAGCAGTTCTTC. Translated, it gives CASSENPGLAGANEQFF.

This chain's CDR3 is CASSGSPRGEKLFF. CDR3 bases: TGTGCCAGCAGTGGAAGCCCCCGAGGGGAAAAACTGTTTTTT. V and J are TRBV6-1 and TRBJ1-4, with D unclear. The V end lost 4 bases, the J end lost 8 bases, and 14 bases lay between the germline ends. The CDR3 loop spans 14 amino acids. In germline, CDR1 is MNHNS, CDR2 SASEGT.

The J gene is TRBJ1-1, the V gene TRBV27; D is uncertain. CDR3 length: 14 amino acids. CDR1 and CDR2 (germline): MNHEY, SMNVEV (reference sequence). V was cut by 6 bases and J by 1 base, with 12 bases left in between. CDR3 residues: CASRVGPANTEAFF. DNA of the CDR3: TGTGCCAGCAGGGTAGGACCTGCGAACACTGAAGCTTTCTTT.

CDR3: CAWSVGRGAETQYF. For the CDR3, the DNA is TGTGCCTGGAGTGTCGGTCGAGGGGCAGAGACCCAGTACTTC. The chain couples TRBV30 to TRBJ2-5; TRBD1 or TRBD2 may be the D gene (5 bases each). CDR1 and CDR2 (germline): GTSNPN, SVGIG (reference sequence). The CDR3 has 14 residues. V was trimmed by 0 bases and J by 4 bases, leaving 12 bases between them.

The chain recombines TRBV5-6 with TRBJ1-1; 9 bases are a match to TRBD1. CDR3 size: 14 residues. V gave up 3 bases and J gave up 4 bases; unmatched junction bases: 4. Germline V gene data show CDR1 as SGHDT and CDR2 as YYEEEE. The chain's CDR3 is CASSSGTGTTEAFF. In DNA, the CDR3 is TGTGCCAGCAGCTCCGGGACAGGGACCACTGAAGCTTTCTTT. Full variable domain (outside the CDR3, taken from reference TRBV5-6 and TRBJ1-1): DAGVTQSPTHLIKTRGQQVTLRCSPKSGHDTVSWYQQALGQGPQFIFQYYEEEERQRGNFPDRFSGHQFPNYSSELNVNALLLGDSALYLCASSSGTGTTEAFFGQGTRLTVV.

The chain is built from TRBV11-2 and TRBJ2-1; D gene unclear. The CDR3 runs to 13 residues. Trimming cost V 7 bases and J 10 bases, with 17 bases left between them. Germline CDR1 reads SGHAT; CDR2 reads FQNNGV. CDR3 amino acids: CASTTGGEGEQFF. The CDR3 coding sequence is TGTGCCAGCACCACCGGCGGAGAAGGAGAGCAGTTCTTC.

This chain links TRBV19 with TRBJ2-7; 7 bases are a match to TRBD1. V gave up 4 bases and J gave up 3 bases; unmatched junction bases: 9. This CDR3 is 15 amino acids long. Germline V gene lookup returns CDR1 LNHDA and CDR2 SQIVND (reference sequence). The CDR3: CASSRTGFLRYEQYF. In DNA form, the CDR3 reads TGTGCCAGTAGTAGGACAGGTTTTCTTCGCTACGAGCAGTACTTC. Based on the CDR3 plus reference TRBV19 and TRBJ2-7, the full variable domain is DGGITQSPKYLFRKEGQNVTLSCEQNLNHDAMYWYRQDPGQGLRLIYYSQIVNDFQKGDIAEGYSVSREKKESFPLTVTSAQKNPTAFYLCASSRTGFLRYEQYFGPGTRLTVT.

This clone was recorded a few times. This chain joins TRBV4-3 and TRBJ1-1; maybe TRBD1 (5 bases). The germline V and J ends were trimmed by 4 bases and 0 bases, with 15 bases remaining between them. The germline gives CDR1 LGHNA, CDR2 YSLEER. The CDR3 has 16 amino acids. CDR3 in amino acids: CASSPFSAGLNTEAFF. The CDR3 bases are TGCGCCAGCAGCCCCTTTAGTGCAGGGTTGAACACTGAAGCTTTCTTT.

The chain joins TRBV7-9 to TRBJ2-7; possible D gene TRBD1, 6 bases. The CDR3 loop spans 18 amino acids. V lost 5 bases, J lost 1 base, and 24 bases lay in between. Germline V gene sequence: CDR1 SEHNR, CDR2 FQNEAQ (reference sequence). The CDR3 sequence is CASSPSPRGPQKSYEQYF. The CDR3 coding sequence is TGTGCCAGCAGCCCTAGCCCCAGGGGCCCTCAAAAGTCCTACGAGCAGTACTTC.

This sequence joins TRBV27 and TRBJ2-5; 9 bases are shared with TRBD1. CDR1 MNHEY and CDR2 SMNVEV come from the germline V gene (reference sequence). The CDR3 totals 17 residues. V shed 5 bases, J shed 5 bases, and the junction held 15 bases outside the gene matches. The CDR3 DNA reads as TGTGCCAGCAGTCCCCAATCCGGGACAGGGATCATGGAGACCCAGTACTTC. As protein: CASSPQSGTGIMETQYF.

V gene TRBV28 combines with J gene TRBJ2-7; D is possibly TRBD2 (6 bases). Looked up from germline, CDR1 is MDHEN and CDR2 is SYDVKM. The V and J ends lost 4 bases and 3 bases respectively, with 16 bases between them. The CDR3 spans 15 residues. The CDR3 reads CASSSFREESYEQYF. The DNA of the CDR3 is TGTGCCAGCAGTTCTTTTAGGGAGGAAAGCTACGAGCAGTACTTC.

The CDR3 coding sequence is TGTGCCAGCAGCTTGAGCGGGGGGGAAGGATACGAGCAGTACTTC. This translates into CASSLSGGEGYEQYF. The chain carries TRBV5-5 and TRBJ2-7; 10 bases match TRBD2. Germline values: CDR1 SGHKS, CDR2 YYEKEE (reference sequence). The CDR3 contains 15 residues. V lost 1 base and J lost 4; bases outside the gene matches: 5.

The genes are TRBV9 and TRBJ1-6, with D hard to call. This CDR3 is 14 amino acids long. In germline, CDR1 is SGDLS, CDR2 YYNGEE. V was clipped by 4 bases and J by 8 bases, with 13 bases between them. CDR3 in DNA: TGTGCCAGCAGCACGGACGGATACTATTCACCCCTCCACTTT. This translates into CASSTDGYYSPLHF. The whole variable domain, remainder taken from reference TRBV9 and TRBJ1-6, is DSGVTQTPKHLITATGQRVTLRCSPRSGDLSVYWYQQSLDQGLQFLIQYYNGEERAKGNILERFSAQQFPDLHSELNLSSLELGDSALYFCASSTDGYYSPLHFGNGTRLTVT.

In DNA, the CDR3 is TGTGCCAGCAGCTCTTCCGGGACAGGGGCGGATACGCAGTATTTT. Amino acid sequence: CASSSSGTGADTQYF. The chain employs TRBV7-3 and TRBJ2-3; 10 bases map to TRBD1. Trimming cost V 4 bases and J 6 bases; bases outside gene matches: 7. CDR3 length equals 15 residues. Germline V gene data show CDR1 as SGHTA and CDR2 as FQGTGA.